Each of the 2 T cell receptor beta chains below was sequenced from the same sample in a study of tumor-infiltrating lymphocytes in primary liver carcinoma. Starting material for RNA and DNA co-extraction consisted of 20-30 mg of unsorted bulk tissue. The template, about 510 ng total RNA, yielded TCR beta cDNA made with a constant-region primer. Generation of the TCR beta libraries relied on three nested multiplex PCR rounds using slightly modified ARM-PCR. The first two PCR rounds used TRBV1-TRBV30 forward primers with a C-beta reverse primer, around 10 cycles each. TCRdb reprocessed the multiplex PCR reads with MiXCR, giving one entry per CDR3 protein. The repertoire holds about 74,000 distinct CDR3 sequences, approximately 74% seen once, with about a quarter in the top ten. What was sequenced was liver tumor tissue from sampling region 4. Subset of the sample: tumor region T4, right-lateral pole. Receptor source: a man in his forties with primary liver carcinoma and hepatitis B virus infection.

A note on this clonotype: This may be a read error, as it is one base from a much larger clone. This chain connects TRBV30 to TRBJ2-7, with D possibly TRBD2 on 5 matching bases. Per germline, CDR1 GTSNPN and CDR2 SVGIG (reference sequence). CDR3 length: 11 amino acids. V gave up 5 bases and J gave up 0 bases, with 5 bases separating them. The CDR3 DNA sequence: TGTGCCTGGGAGGGCTCCTACGAGCAGTACTTC. As protein: CAWEGSYEQYF.

A few counts support this clonotype. This chain connects TRBV20-1 to TRBJ2-3; D possibly corresponds to TRBD2 (5 bases). The CDR3 has 15 residues. Germline values: CDR1 DFQATT, CDR2 SNEGSKA (reference sequence). V lost 5 bases and J 5 bases, leaving 20 bases between the germline ends. The CDR3 DNA reads as TGCAGTGCTCGAGGAGGAGACCTCGGAGGAGATACGCAGTATTTT. As protein: CSARGGDLGGDTQYF.